This T cell receptor (beta chain) was found in a study of CD8 T cell repertoires and HIV-1 epitope variants. Study-level information: Separate wells received one of Twenty-five Gag or Nef variant peptides. Controls were a CMV, EBV and flu peptide pool, Ebola AY9 negative control, and no-peptide well. Tested: three Gag epitope families, Nef HW9 and YT9.

The V gene lost 7 bases and the J gene lost 4 bases, with 14 bases spanning the gap. This CDR3 has 13 amino acids. Germline V CDR1 and CDR2: MNHEY, SMNVEV (reference sequence). Using immunoSEQ multiplex PCR, the repertoire was profiled, and TCRdb retains in-frame clones only, with some absent. This table holds 5,500 to 7,000 clones, 64% found once. Concerning this clone: What it binds is not known.

Sequencing was carried out using cultured CD8+ T cells derived from PBMCs. The V call is TRBV27, the J call TRBJ2-7; perhaps TRBD1 as D (6 bases). The sequence derives from a male donor with HIV. CDR3 sequence (DNA): TGTGCCAGCAAGTTGGGGGCATTATACGAGCAGTACTTC. This codes for CASKLGALYEQYF.